Sequencing of this T cell receptor (beta chain) was carried out in a study of cytomegalovirus exposure and HLA in healthy donors (dated by TCRdb to the late 2010s). Looking at the study overall: A later analysis indicated that the 100 to 150 validation repertoires were generated on the platform also employed for the approximately 700 repertoires of the first cohort. In addition to the first cohort of 666 subjects, a separate validation cohort of approximately 130 different subjects was used. To predict cytomegalovirus infection status, the study combined high-throughput TCR immunosequencing, statistical association of individual TCRs with disease status, and machine learning. The study was designed to test whether signatures of past pathogen exposure could be identified by cataloging public T cell receptors.

Donors formed part of the validation cohort, which comprised over a hundred subjects and was distinct from the first cohort of 666 subjects. Libraries were constructed by the immunoSEQ multiplex PCR assay. The source study handled its data this way. A statistical classification framework was developed to diagnose cytomegalovirus status using the catalog of TCR beta chain sequences. This is the immuneACCESS table as TCRdb keeps it, with only in-frame sequences that have V and J called. A part of the clones is gone; compared with another copy, unresolved V genes explain less than half, and the rest is unexplained. V, J and clone size were drawn from that table, and D and trimming were deduced from the DNA. The sample records 66,000 or so clones, approximately 96% of which are singletons. Under 2% of the sample is in the top ten clones. The V and J ends are trimmed by 7 bases and 0 bases, leaving 12 bases between them. The CDR3 runs 14 amino acids, cysteine and phenylalanine included. Kept here is only the CDR3 DNA, which spans 42 bases and is read in frame from base 1. The germline V gene provides CDR1 SNHLY and CDR2 FYNNEI.

Notes on this clone: Its target antigen remains unknown. Base qualities are not recorded, but no much larger clone differs from it by a single base.

Here is what the overall study found, with its caveats: Most TCR sequences were seen in very few donors, while some public TCRs were found in many individuals. A later analysis had no HLA typing for the validation cohort, so co-occurrence there was scored across all 130 or so repertoires. It was suggested by the authors that the approach could potentially be generalized to other disease states and immunological phenotypes. Of the cluster scores, 85% to 95% were above 0 in a later analysis, which found that TCRs clustered in the first cohort also tended to co-occur in the 130 or so validation repertoires. In the study, around 160 TCR beta chains were listed as associated with cytomegalovirus. Three of the identified cytomegalovirus-associated TCR beta chains were confirmed in vitro to be specific for cytomegalovirus antigens. In both the original and validation cohorts, the classifier was reported to diagnose cytomegalovirus status with high specificity and sensitivity.

The sequence joins TRBV2 to TRBJ1-1, and perhaps TRBD1 as D gene, on 5 matching bases. The sequence came from a woman aged 18-35 years in good health and CMV-seropositive. Material: PBMCs. The CDR3 region reads CASTLGGMNTEAFF. The sequenced DNA is TGTGCCAGCACTCTGGGGGGAATGAACACTGAAGCTTTCTTT.